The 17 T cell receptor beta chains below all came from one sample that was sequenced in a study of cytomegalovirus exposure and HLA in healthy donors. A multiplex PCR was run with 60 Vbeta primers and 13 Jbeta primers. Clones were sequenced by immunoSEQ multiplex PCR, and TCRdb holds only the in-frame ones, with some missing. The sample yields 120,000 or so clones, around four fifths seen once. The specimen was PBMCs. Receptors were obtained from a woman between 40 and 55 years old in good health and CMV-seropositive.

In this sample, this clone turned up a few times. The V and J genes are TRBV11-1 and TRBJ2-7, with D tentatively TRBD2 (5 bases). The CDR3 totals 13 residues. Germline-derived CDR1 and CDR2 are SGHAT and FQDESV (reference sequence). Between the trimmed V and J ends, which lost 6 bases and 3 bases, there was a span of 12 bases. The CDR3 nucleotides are TGTGCCAGCAGTTCGAGCGGAGGCTACGAGCAGTACTTC. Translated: CASSSSGGYEQYF.

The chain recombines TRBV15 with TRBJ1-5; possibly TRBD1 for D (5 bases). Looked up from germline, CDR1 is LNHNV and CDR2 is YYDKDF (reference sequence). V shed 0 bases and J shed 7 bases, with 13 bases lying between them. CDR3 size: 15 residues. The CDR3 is CATSRDFREEQPQHF. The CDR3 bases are TGTGCCACCAGCAGAGATTTCAGGGAGGAACAGCCCCAGCATTTT.

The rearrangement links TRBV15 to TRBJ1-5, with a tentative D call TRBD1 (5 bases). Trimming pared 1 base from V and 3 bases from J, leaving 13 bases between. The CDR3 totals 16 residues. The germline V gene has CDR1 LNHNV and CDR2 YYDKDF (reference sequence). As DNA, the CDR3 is TGTGCCACCAGCAGAGTGGACGGGGGAGCCAATCAGCCCCAGCATTTT. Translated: CATSRVDGGANQPQHF.

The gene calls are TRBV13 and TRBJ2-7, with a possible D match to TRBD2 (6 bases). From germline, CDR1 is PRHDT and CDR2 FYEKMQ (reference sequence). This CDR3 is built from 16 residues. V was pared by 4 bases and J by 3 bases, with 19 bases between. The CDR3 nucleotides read TGTGCCAGCAGCTCGGCCGCTGGCGGGGCACTCTACGAGCAGTACTTC. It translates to CASSSAAGGALYEQYF.

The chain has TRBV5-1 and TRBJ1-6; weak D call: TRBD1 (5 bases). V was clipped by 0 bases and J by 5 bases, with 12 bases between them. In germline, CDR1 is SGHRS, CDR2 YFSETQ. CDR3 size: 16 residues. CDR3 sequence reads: CASSLDRTDNNSPLHF. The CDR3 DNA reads TGCGCCAGCAGCTTGGATAGGACGGACAATAATTCACCCCTCCACTTT.

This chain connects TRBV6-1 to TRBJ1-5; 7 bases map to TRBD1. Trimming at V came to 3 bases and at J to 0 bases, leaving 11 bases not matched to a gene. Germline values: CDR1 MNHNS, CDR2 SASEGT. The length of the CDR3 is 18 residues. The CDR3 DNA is TGTGCCAGCAGTGACCGGGGTAGGGGGCGAAGTAGCAATCAGCCCCAGCATTTT. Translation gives CASSDRGRGRSSNQPQHF.

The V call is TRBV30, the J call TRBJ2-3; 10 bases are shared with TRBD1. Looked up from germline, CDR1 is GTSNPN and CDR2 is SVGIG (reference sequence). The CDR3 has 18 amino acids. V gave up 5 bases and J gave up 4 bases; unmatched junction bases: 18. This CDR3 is CAWRSGTGVHAGSDTQYF. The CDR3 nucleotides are TGTGCCTGGCGATCCGGGACAGGGGTCCACGCTGGCTCAGATACGCAGTATTTT. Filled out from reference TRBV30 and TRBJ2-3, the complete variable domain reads SQTIHQWPATLVQPVGSPLSLECTVEGTSNPNLYWYRQAAGRGLQLLFYSVGIGQISSEVPQNLSASRPQDRQFILSSKKLLLSDSGFYLCAWRSGTGVHAGSDTQYFGPGTRLTVL.

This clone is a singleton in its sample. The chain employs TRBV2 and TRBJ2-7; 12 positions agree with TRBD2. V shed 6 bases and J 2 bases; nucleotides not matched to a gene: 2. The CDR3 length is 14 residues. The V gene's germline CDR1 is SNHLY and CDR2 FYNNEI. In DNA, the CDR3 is TGTGCCAGCAGGAGGACTAGCGGGACCTACGAGCAGTACTTC. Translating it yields CASRRTSGTYEQYF. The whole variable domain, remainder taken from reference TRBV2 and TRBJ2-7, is EPEVTQTPSHQVTQMGQEVILRCVPISNHLYFYWYRQILGQKVEFLVSFYNNEISEKSEIFDDQFSVERPDGSNFTLKIRSTKLEDSAMYFCASRRTSGTYEQYFGPGTRLTVT.

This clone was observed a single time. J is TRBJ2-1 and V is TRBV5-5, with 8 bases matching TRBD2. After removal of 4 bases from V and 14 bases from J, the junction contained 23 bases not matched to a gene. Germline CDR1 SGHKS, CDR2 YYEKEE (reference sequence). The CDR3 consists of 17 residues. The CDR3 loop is CASSVPGARLAGGSEFF. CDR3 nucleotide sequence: TGTGCCAGCAGCGTCCCAGGGGCACGACTCGCGGGGGGAAGTGAGTTCTTC.

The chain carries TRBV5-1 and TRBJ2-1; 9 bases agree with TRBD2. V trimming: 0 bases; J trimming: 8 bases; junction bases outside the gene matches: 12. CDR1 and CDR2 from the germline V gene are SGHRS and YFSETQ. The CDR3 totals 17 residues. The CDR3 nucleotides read TGCGCCAGCAGCTTGGAGTCGGTTCTAGCGGGACTGGATGAGCAGTTCTTC. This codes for CASSLESVLAGLDEQFF.

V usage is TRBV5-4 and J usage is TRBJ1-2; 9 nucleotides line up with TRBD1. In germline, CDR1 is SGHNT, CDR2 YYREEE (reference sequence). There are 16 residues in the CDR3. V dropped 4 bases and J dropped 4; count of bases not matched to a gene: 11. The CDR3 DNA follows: TGTGCCAGCAGCCCTCAGACAGGGGGGGATTTCTATGGCTACACCTTC. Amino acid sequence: CASSPQTGGDFYGYTF. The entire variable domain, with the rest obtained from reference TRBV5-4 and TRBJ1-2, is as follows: ETGVTQSPTHLIKTRGQQVTLRCSSQSGHNTVSWYQQALGQGPQFIFQYYREEENGRGNFPPRFSGLQFPNYSSELNVNALELDDSALYLCASSPQTGGDFYGYTFGSGTRLTVV.

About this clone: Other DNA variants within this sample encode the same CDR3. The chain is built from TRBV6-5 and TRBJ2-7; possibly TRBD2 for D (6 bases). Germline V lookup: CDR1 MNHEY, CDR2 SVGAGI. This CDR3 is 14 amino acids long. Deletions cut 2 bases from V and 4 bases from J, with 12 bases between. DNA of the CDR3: TGTGCCAGCAGTTACAGTCGGGAGTCGTACGAGCAGTACTTC. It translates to CASSYSRESYEQYF.

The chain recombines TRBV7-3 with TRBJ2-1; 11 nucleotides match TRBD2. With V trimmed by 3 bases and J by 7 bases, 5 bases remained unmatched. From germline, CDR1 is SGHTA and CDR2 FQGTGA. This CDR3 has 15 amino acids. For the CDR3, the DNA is TGTGCCAGCAGCTTGGGACTAGCGGAGTTAAATGAGCAGTTCTTC. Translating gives CASSLGLAELNEQFF.

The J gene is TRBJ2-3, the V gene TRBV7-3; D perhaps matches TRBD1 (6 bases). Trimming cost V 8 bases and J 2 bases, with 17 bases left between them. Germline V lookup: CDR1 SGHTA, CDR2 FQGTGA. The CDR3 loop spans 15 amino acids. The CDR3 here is CASRSSGQTTDTQYF. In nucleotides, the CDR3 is TGTGCCAGCCGTTCCTCGGGACAAACCACAGATACGCAGTATTTT.

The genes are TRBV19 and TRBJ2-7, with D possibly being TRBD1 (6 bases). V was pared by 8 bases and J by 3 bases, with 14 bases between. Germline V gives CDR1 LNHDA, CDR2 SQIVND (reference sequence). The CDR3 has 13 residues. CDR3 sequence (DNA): TGTGCCAGTGCCCGGGACACCTTCTACGAGCAGTACTTC. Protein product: CASARDTFYEQYF.

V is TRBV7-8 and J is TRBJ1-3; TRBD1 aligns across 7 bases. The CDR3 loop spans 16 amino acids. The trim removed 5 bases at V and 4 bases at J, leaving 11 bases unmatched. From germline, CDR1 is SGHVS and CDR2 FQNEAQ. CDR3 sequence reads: CASSQHRGPYGNTIYF. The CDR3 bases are TGTGCCAGCAGCCAACACAGGGGACCGTACGGAAACACCATATATTTT.

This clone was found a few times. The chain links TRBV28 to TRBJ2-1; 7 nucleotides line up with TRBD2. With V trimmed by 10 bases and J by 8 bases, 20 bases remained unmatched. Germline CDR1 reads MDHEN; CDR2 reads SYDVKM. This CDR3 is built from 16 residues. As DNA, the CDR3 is TGTGCCACCGTCCCCAGAGCGGGAATGAGAAGGGATGAGCAGTTCTTC. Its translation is CATVPRAGMRRDEQFF.